This TCR beta chain was sequenced during a study of STAT5B mutations in CD4+ large granular lymphocyte leukemia (dated 2022 in TCRdb). Context from the whole study: Among healthy controls, the CDR3 'QG' motif was associated with a particular HLA allele. Flow cytometry performed on FACSCanto II or FACSVerse showed that the purified fractions had more than 95% purity among lymphocytes. The study compared the TCRbeta repertoires of patients with CD4+ T-cell large granular lymphocyte leukemia against those of healthy blood donors.

Its CDR3 holds 14 amino acids, cysteine through phenylalanine. The only DNA kept is the CDR3, 42 bases in frame from the first base. Relative to germline, V is missing 10 bases and J is missing 8 bases, with 16 bases of the junction outside any gene match. The germline V gene sets CDR1 to WSHSY and CDR2 to SAAADI. Broad study findings and their caveats: The data were not HLA-matched, and the relatively small sample size could explain the higher clonality seen in CD4+ compared with CD8+ T-LGLL. Compared with healthy CD4+ repertoires, CD4-sorted patient repertoires appeared more clonal, and this difference remained even after the putative leukemic clones were removed. The main leukemic clonotypes were found to be private to each patient, although around 24% of the main leukemic clonotypes were detected at low frequency in the non-leukemic repertoires of other patients. TRBV06-family usage was enriched among the top patient clones (8/27) compared with healthy controls (2/35).

Only a few counts were recorded for this clone. It has no known antigen specificity. Base-call qualities are not available, and no considerably larger clone is one nucleotide away. TCRbeta rearrangements were sequenced from genomic DNA using the immunoSEQ assay at survey resolution. The authors' analysis ran thus. In the TCR sequencing data, the smallest productive clonotype frequency that could be detected was 2.59 x 10-5. Only productive TCRbeta rearrangements, meaning sequences that were complete and in-frame, were kept for the analyses. Simpson clonality, calculated in the immunoSEQ Analyzer version 3.0, was used as the measure of sample clonality. Clones were binned by frequency as very rare, small, medium, large (1-20%) or hyperexpanded (>20%). OLGA 1.2.3 estimated generation probabilities, VDJtools produced V-gene circos plots, VDJdb was queried for specificities, and GLIPH identified CDR3 motifs. Imported from immuneACCESS, the table was reduced by TCRdb to in-frame sequences with V and J called. These copies leave out some clones; in studies compared against another copy, an unresolved V gene accounts for under half, and the cause of the remainder is not known. V and J calls and clone size follow that table, whereas D and trimming were derived from the DNA. For this sample there are 40,000 to 55,000 clones; 80% to 85% appear just once. 0.35% of the sample is held by the ten biggest clonotypes.

The healthy control group was made up of a few dozen blood donors, and the Finnish Red Cross blood service supplied their buffy coats. All TCR-sequenced material derived from peripheral blood: patient blood samples and healthy donor buffy coats. Peripheral blood mononuclear cells were isolated by Ficoll-Hypaque gradient centrifugation. For the healthy controls, CD4+ cells were obtained from buffy coats by magnetic purification. The Gentra Puregene Cell and Tissue kit was used to extract genomic DNA, and a Qubit 2.0 fluorometer was used to measure the amount of genomic DNA. Sequencing input: CD4+ T cells from blood buffy coats. The sequence derives from a human donor in good health. This chain is built from TRBV10-2 and TRBJ1-2; 7 middle bases align to TRBD1. Read as DNA, the sequence is TGCGCCACCACTGGGGACAGCACCTATCAGGGCTACACCTTC. This yields the protein CATTGDSTYQGYTF.